The 11 T cell receptor beta chains below all came from one sample that was sequenced in a study of T cells in Graves' hyperthyroidism and ophthalmopathy. Using RNA transcripts as the source, TCR beta CDR3 regions were amplified. TCR CDR3 underwent first-round RT-PCR with the HTBI primer set. TCRdb re-called the multiplex PCR reads through MiXCR, storing one row per CDR3 protein. This table holds 500,000 to 700,000 distinct CDR3 sequences, 15% to 20% found once. The sample was blood. These TCRs come from a woman younger than 35 with Graves' hyperthyroidism.

This clonotype appeared a few times. V and J are TRBV4-2 and TRBJ1-1; 8 positions agree with TRBD1. Germline loops: CDR1 LGHNA, CDR2 YNFKEQ. Unmatched junction bases numbered 6, after V lost 0 bases and J lost 0 bases. This CDR3 comprises 17 residues. The CDR3 DNA sequence: TGTGCCAGCAGCCAAGATGGTACAGGGGGGGTGAACACTGAAGCTTTCTTT. This gives the protein CASSQDGTGGVNTEAFF.

This clonotype has at least ten counts. V gene TRBV28 combines with J gene TRBJ2-5; TRBD1 might be the D (6 bases). The CDR3 sequence is 17 residues long. Deletions cut 3 bases from V and 4 bases from J, with 21 bases between. Germline values: CDR1 MDHEN, CDR2 SYDVKM. CDR3 loop: CASSFQQGKDAGETQYF. In DNA, the CDR3 is TGTGCCAGCAGTTTCCAGCAGGGGAAGGATGCGGGAGAGACCCAGTACTTC.

This clonotype was counted ten times or more. This rearrangement joins TRBV6-5 to TRBJ1-1; a possible D gene is TRBD1 (5 bases). This CDR3 is built from 15 residues. Per germline, CDR1 MNHEY and CDR2 SVGAGI. V shed 2 bases and J shed 7 bases, with 17 bases lying between them. CDR3 residues: CASSYDSLGRVEAFF. CDR3 sequence (DNA): TGTGCCAGCAGTTACGACTCTCTGGGGCGGGTTGAAGCTTTCTTT.

This clonotype turned up a few times. This chain links TRBV19 with TRBJ2-1, with TRBD1 identical over 7 bases. Germline trimming cut 1 base from V and 4 bases from J; bases unmatched to any gene: 1. Germline CDR1 and CDR2: LNHDA and SQIVND (reference sequence). This CDR3 has 14 residues. The CDR3 spells CASSIGDSYNEQFF. The DNA for the CDR3 is TGTGCCAGTAGTATAGGGGACAGTTACAATGAGCAGTTCTTC.

This clonotype was seen repeatedly, ten times or more. The chain employs TRBV5-8 and TRBJ1-1; 7 bases agree with TRBD1. The CDR3 sequence is 14 residues long. J lost 5 bases, V lost 0 bases, and 4 bases had no gene match. Germline CDR1 SGHTS, CDR2 YDEGEE. CDR3 coding DNA: TGTGCCAGCAGCTTGGAGGGGGCGAGAACTGAAGCTTTCTTT. Amino acids: CASSLEGARTEAFF.

V is TRBV7-2 and J is TRBJ1-4; D call uncertain. The germline V gene has CDR1 SGHTA and CDR2 FQGNSA. CDR3 size: 15 residues. V lost 0 bases, J lost 7 bases, and 12 bases lay in between. CDR3: CASSLASSNAEKLFF. The CDR3 DNA reads as TGTGCCAGCAGCTTAGCTTCTTCCAACGCTGAAAAACTGTTTTTT.

Worth noting for this clonotype: The junction departs from the called germline gene at one end, perhaps through a read error. The CDR3 region has the DNA TGTGCCAGCGGCTTAGACGGGTATGCCTACAATGAGCAGTTCTTC. This codes for CASGLDGYAYNEQFF. The chain joins TRBV7-2 to TRBJ2-1; D remains ambiguous. Germline values: CDR1 SGHTA, CDR2 FQGNSA. The length of the CDR3 is 15 residues.

Only a few counts were recorded for this clonotype. J is TRBJ1-1 and V is TRBV5-5; unclear D gene. The CDR3 length is 11 residues. Germline lookup yields CDR1 SGHKS and CDR2 YYEKEE (reference sequence). V dropped 0 bases and J dropped 10 bases, with 7 bases sitting between them. The chain's CDR3 is CASSLEQRAFF. The CDR3 coding sequence is TGTGCCAGCAGCTTGGAACAGCGAGCTTTCTTT.

This clonotype was observed many times. The chain links TRBV20-1 to TRBJ1-5; 7 positions match TRBD1. The V and J ends lost 3 bases and 4 bases, in that order; junction bases with no gene match: 3. Per germline, CDR1 DFQATT and CDR2 SNEGSKA (reference sequence). The CDR3 is 13 residues long. CDR3 nucleotide sequence: TGCAGTGCTAGTGACAGGGAAAATCAGCCCCAGCATTTT. Its translation: CSASDRENQPQHF.

The table lists this clonotype with many counts. The chain employs TRBV10-2 and TRBJ1-2; D is possibly TRBD1 (5 bases). V was pared by 5 bases and J by 8 bases, with 15 bases between. This CDR3 has 13 residues. In germline, CDR1 is WSHSY, CDR2 SAAADI. CDR3 coding DNA: TGCGCCAGCAGTTCCAGGGAAACTGCCGGCTACACCTTC. Encoded protein: CASSSRETAGYTF.

The chain links TRBV6-1 to TRBJ1-5; tentative D call: TRBD1 (5 bases). V gave up 2 bases and J gave up 1 base, with 9 bases separating them. The germline V gene encodes CDR1 MNHNS and CDR2 SASEGT. This CDR3 spans 15 amino acids. CDR3 loop: CASSESAGSNQPQHF. DNA of the CDR3: TGTGCCAGCAGTGAATCCGCAGGGAGCAATCAGCCCCAGCATTTT.